The rows below give T cell receptor beta chains drawn from one sample of a study of persistence of HIV-infected CD4 T cells. These TCRs are of unknown antigen specificity. Profiling relied on immunoSEQ multiplex PCR, and the TCRdb table lists in-frame clones only, not all of them. The sample shows more than 35,000 clones, roughly 90% of them seen only once. Sequencing was performed on CD4+ T cells sorted from PBMCs after roughly 18-hour stimulation, taken from a patient who received antiretroviral therapy. Every receptor here comes from an adult man with HIV who was CMV-seropositive. CDR3s include the opening cysteine and the closing phenylalanine or tryptophan. Each record gives: V gene, CDR3 length, clone size, D gene, J gene, CDR3 protein, CDR3 DNA. The D gene is left open where the match is weak. Some rows mark clone size as missing; the rest say once, few, many or name a class of expanded clone.

>TRBV25-1|17|-|-|TRBJ2-5
CASSVTGGGPGQETQYF
TGTGCCAGCAGTGTAACAGGAGGGGGGCCCGGACAAGAGACCCAGTACTTC
>TRBV2|13|-|-|TRBJ2-7
CASSGRAEGEQYF
TGTGCCAGCAGTGGAAGGGCAGAAGGAGAGCAGTACTTC
>TRBV19|15|-|-|TRBJ1-5
CASSPRGGTYQPQHF
TGTGCCAGTAGCCCTCGGGGGGGGACCTATCAGCCCCAGCATTTT
>TRBV6-2/TRBV6-3|14|-|TRBD2|TRBJ2-2
CASRPSGSLSELFF
TGTGCCAGCAGACCTAGCGGGAGCCTCTCGGAGCTGTTTTTT
>TRBV6-4|15|-|TRBD1|TRBJ2-6
CASSAGTAGANVLTF
TGTGCCAGCAGTGCCGGGACAGCCGGGGCCAACGTCCTGACTTTC
>TRBV3-1/TRBV3-2|14|-|TRBD2|TRBJ2-5
CASSQTSGQETQYF
TGTGCCAGCAGCCAGACTAGCGGACAAGAGACCCAGTACTTC
>TRBV30|14|-|TRBD1|TRBJ1-2
CAWSRDRGSYGYTF
TGTGCCTGGAGTAGAGACAGGGGTAGCTATGGCTACACCTTC
>TRBV7-3|16|-|TRBD2|TRBJ2-1
CASSPRERGGYNEQFF
TGTGCCAGCAGCCCCAGGGAGCGGGGGGGCTACAATGAGCAGTTCTTC
>TRBV30|13|-|-|TRBJ1-6
CAWNGAYNSPLHF
TGTGCCTGGAATGGGGCCTATAATTCACCCCTCCACTTT
>TRBV30|13|-|TRBD1|TRBJ1-1
CAWSHTGGNEAFF
TGTGCCTGGAGTCATACAGGGGGTAATGAAGCTTTCTTT
>TRBV6-4|14|-|-|TRBJ2-2
CASSHEGAPGELFF
TGTGCCAGCAGTCACGAAGGGGCTCCCGGGGAGCTGTTTTTT
>TRBV5-1|15|once|TRBD1|TRBJ1-4
CASSPDRGTNEKLFF
TGCGCCAGCAGCCCCGACAGGGGAACTAATGAAAAACTGTTTTTT
>TRBV2|14|-|-|TRBJ1-3
CATGQGTFSDTIYF
TGTGCCACCGGGCAGGGGACCTTCTCCGACACCATATATTTT
>TRBV24-1|11|once|-|TRBJ2-1
CATSGNGEQFF
TGTGCCACCAGTGGTAATGGTGAGCAGTTCTTC
>TRBV27|15|-|TRBD1|TRBJ1-1
CASSSRQGMRTEAFF
TGTGCCAGCAGTTCCCGACAGGGGATGAGAACTGAAGCTTTCTTT
>TRBV25-1|18|-|-|TRBJ1-6
CASSEAAQFSSYNSPLHF
TGTGCCAGCAGTGAAGCGGCACAATTTAGCTCCTATAATTCACCCCTCCACTTT
>TRBV12-5|15|-|TRBD1|TRBJ1-1
CASIPTGVLNTEAFF
TGTGCTAGTATCCCGACAGGGGTTTTGAACACTGAAGCTTTCTTT
>TRBV7-6|13|-|TRBD1|TRBJ1-4
CASSFGTGKKLFF
TGTGCCAGCAGCTTCGGGACAGGGAAAAAACTGTTTTTT
>TRBV3-1/TRBV3-2|12|few|-|TRBJ2-1
CASSQDKNRQFF
TGTGCCAGCAGCCAAGATAAGAACAGGCAGTTCTTC
>TRBV4-2|13|once|-|TRBJ2-3
CASSQDLGGGWYF
TGTGCCAGCAGCCAAGATTTAGGGGGAGGCTGGTATTTT
>TRBV7-2|15|-|TRBD2|TRBJ2-1
CASSRTSGSYNEQFF
TGTGCCAGCAGCCGTACTAGCGGGTCCTACAATGAGCAGTTCTTC
>TRBV19|14|-|-|TRBJ2-7
CASSRGSTGYEQYF
TGTGCCAGTAGTAGGGGCTCCACGGGCTACGAGCAGTACTTC
>TRBV10-3|14|-|TRBD1|TRBJ1-2
CAISESTGVYGYTF
TGTGCCATCAGTGAGTCGACAGGGGTCTATGGCTACACCTTC
>TRBV7-3|12|-|-|TRBJ2-1
CASSLDYNEQFF
TGTGCCAGCAGCTTGGACTACAATGAGCAGTTCTTC
>TRBV19|17|-|TRBD2|TRBJ2-2
CASSWTSGGANTGELFF
TGTGCCAGTAGTTGGACTAGCGGGGGGGCGAACACCGGGGAGCTGTTTTTT
>TRBV4-1|17|-|TRBD2|TRBJ2-3
CASSQVPPGGDTDTQYF
TGCGCCAGCAGCCAAGTCCCTCCGGGGGGGGACACAGATACGCAGTATTTT
>TRBV19|16|-|-|TRBJ2-7
CASSIGGQGLIYEQYF
TGTGCCAGTAGTATCGGAGGGCAGGGCCTCATCTACGAGCAGTACTTC
>TRBV30|15|-|-|TRBJ1-1
CAWGTTRATRVEAFF
TGTGCCTGGGGGACCACAAGGGCGACTAGGGTTGAAGCTTTCTTT
>TRBV6-6|16|-|TRBD1|TRBJ1-1
CASIYWTGVVNTEAFF
TGTGCCAGCATCTACTGGACAGGGGTGGTCAACACTGAAGCTTTCTTT
>TRBV19|15|-|TRBD1|TRBJ1-5
CASSIERTGLQPQHF
TGTGCCAGTAGTATAGAGCGGACAGGGCTTCAGCCCCAGCATTTT
>TRBV11-2|18|-|TRBD1|TRBJ1-1
CASSSPDRAFLGGTEAFF
TGTGCCAGCAGCTCCCCGGACAGGGCCTTCTTAGGGGGCACTGAAGCTTTCTTT
>TRBV7-8|14|-|-|TRBJ1-1
CASSLGHLNTEAFF
TGTGCCAGCAGCTTAGGACATTTGAACACTGAAGCTTTCTTT
>TRBV20-1|15|-|TRBD2|TRBJ2-3
CSASSLAGLTDTQYF
TGCAGTGCTAGTTCTCTAGCGGGGCTCACAGATACGCAGTATTTT
>TRBV5-6|16|-|-|TRBJ2-3
CASSLLDRGFTDTQYF
TGTGCCAGCAGCTTGTTGGACCGGGGGTTCACAGATACGCAGTATTTT
>TRBV6-1|14|-|-|TRBJ1-1
CASSEVGDPTEAFF
TGTGCCAGCAGTGAAGTCGGGGATCCCACTGAAGCTTTCTTT
>TRBV29-1|13|-|-|TRBJ2-1
CSVYRGSYNEQFF
TGCAGCGTTTACAGAGGCTCCTACAATGAGCAGTTCTTC
>TRBV19|16|-|-|TRBJ2-5
CASTPRGGTGGETQYF
TGTGCCAGTACACCAAGGGGCGGTACTGGAGGAGAGACCCAGTACTTC
>TRBV30|12|-|TRBD1|TRBJ1-2
CAQGGGSYGYTF
TGTGCCCAGGGGGGGGGATCGTATGGCTACACCTTC
>TRBV29-1|13|-|TRBD1|TRBJ1-1
CSVKGQLNTEAFF
TGCAGCGTCAAGGGACAGCTGAACACTGAAGCTTTCTTT
>TRBV3-1/TRBV3-2|14|-|-|TRBJ1-2
CASSPANSRRGYTF
TGTGCCAGCAGCCCAGCGAACTCCAGGCGTGGCTACACCTTC
>TRBV10-3|14|-|-|TRBJ1-2
CATFSGTYAGGYTF
TGTGCCACCTTTTCCGGGACATACGCCGGTGGCTACACCTTC
>TRBV7-8|13|-|-|TRBJ1-1
CASSSSRDPGAFF
TGTGCCAGCAGCTCTTCCCGGGACCCCGGAGCTTTCTTT
>TRBV3-1/TRBV3-2|16|-|TRBD2|TRBJ2-1
CASSPRTSGAYNEQFF
TGTGCCAGCAGCCCCCGGACTAGCGGGGCTTACAATGAGCAGTTCTTC
>TRBV20-1|10|-|-|TRBJ2-3
CSARRDTQYF
TGCAGTGCTAGGAGGGACACGCAGTATTTT
>TRBV30|15|-|TRBD1|TRBJ1-1
CAWSVQGRVNTEAFF
TGTGCCTGGAGTGTACAGGGGCGAGTTAACACTGAAGCTTTCTTT
>TRBV7-6|16|-|TRBD2|TRBJ2-7
CASSLGTSGGSYEQYF
TGTGCCAGCAGCTTAGGGACTAGCGGGGGATCATACGAGCAGTACTTC
>TRBV7-2|16|-|-|TRBJ2-7
CASSLERTRSSYEQYF
TGTGCCAGCAGCTTAGAAAGGACTCGGAGCTCCTACGAGCAGTACTTC
>TRBV2|13|-|-|TRBJ2-7
CASSEGGTYEQYF
TGTGCCAGCAGTGAGGGGGGCACCTACGAGCAGTACTTC
>TRBV5-1|15|-|TRBD1|TRBJ2-7
CASREGGQGKHEQYF
TGCGCCAGCAGGGAGGGAGGACAGGGAAAACACGAGCAGTACTTC
>TRBV7-9|17|-|-|TRBJ2-7
CASSRDNRLRTSYEQYF
TGTGCCAGCAGCCGGGACAATCGACTCCGAACTTCCTACGAGCAGTACTTC
>TRBV12-3/TRBV12-4|13|-|-|TRBJ1-2
CASSLDPRYGYTF
TGTGCCAGCAGTCTGGATCCGCGGTATGGCTACACCTTC
>TRBV3-1/TRBV3-2|13|once|TRBD1|TRBJ1-2
CASSQDTGGECTF
TGTGCCAGCAGCCAAGATACAGGGGGCGAGTGCACCTTC